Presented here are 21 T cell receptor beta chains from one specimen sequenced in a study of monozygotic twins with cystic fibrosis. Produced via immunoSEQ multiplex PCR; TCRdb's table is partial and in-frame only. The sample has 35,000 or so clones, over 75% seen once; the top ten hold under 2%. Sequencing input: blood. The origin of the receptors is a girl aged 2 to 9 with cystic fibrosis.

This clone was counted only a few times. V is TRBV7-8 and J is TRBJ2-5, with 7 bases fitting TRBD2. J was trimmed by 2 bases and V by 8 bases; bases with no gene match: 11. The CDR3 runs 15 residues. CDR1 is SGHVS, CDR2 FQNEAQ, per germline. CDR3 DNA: TGTGCCAGCCTCGGAGGAGCGGGGAGACAAGAGACCCAGTACTTC. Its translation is CASLGGAGRQETQYF.

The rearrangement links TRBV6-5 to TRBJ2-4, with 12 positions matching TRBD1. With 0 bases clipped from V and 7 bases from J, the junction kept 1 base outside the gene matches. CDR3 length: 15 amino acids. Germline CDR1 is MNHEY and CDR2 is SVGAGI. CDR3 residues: CASSYSGTGGNIQYF. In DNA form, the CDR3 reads TGTGCCAGCAGTTACTCCGGGACAGGGGGCAACATTCAGTACTTC.

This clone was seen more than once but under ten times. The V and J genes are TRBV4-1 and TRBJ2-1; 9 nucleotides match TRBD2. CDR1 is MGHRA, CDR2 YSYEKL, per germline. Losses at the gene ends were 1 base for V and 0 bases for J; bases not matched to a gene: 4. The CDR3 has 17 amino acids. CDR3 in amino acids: CASSQASGAGSYNEQFF. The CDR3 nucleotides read TGCGCCAGCAGCCAAGCTAGCGGGGCGGGCTCCTACAATGAGCAGTTCTTC.

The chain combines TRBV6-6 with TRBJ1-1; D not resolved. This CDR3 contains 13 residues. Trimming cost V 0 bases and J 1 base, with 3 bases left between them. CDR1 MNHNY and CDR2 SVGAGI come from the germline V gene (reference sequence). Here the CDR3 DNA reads TGTGCCAGCAGTTACTCGCAGAACACTGAAGCTTTCTTT. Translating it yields CASSYSQNTEAFF.

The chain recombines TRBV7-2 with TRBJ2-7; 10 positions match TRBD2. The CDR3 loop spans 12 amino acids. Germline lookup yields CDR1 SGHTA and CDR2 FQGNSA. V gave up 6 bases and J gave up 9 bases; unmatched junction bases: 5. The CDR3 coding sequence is TGTGCCAGCAGAGAGCGGGGGGGCGGGCAGTACTTC. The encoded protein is CASRERGGGQYF. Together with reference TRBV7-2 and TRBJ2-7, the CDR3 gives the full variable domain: GAGVSQSPSNKVTEKGKDVELRCDPISGHTALYWYRQSLGQGLEFLIYFQGNSAPDKSGLPSDRFSAERTGGSVSTLTIQRTQQEDSAVYLCASRERGGGQYFGPGTRLTVT.

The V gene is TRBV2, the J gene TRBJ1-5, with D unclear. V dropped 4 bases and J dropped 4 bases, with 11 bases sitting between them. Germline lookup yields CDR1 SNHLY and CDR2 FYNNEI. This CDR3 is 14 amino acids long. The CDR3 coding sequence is TGTGCCAGCAGTGCTGACGGGAAAAATCAGCCCCAGCATTTT. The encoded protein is CASSADGKNQPQHF. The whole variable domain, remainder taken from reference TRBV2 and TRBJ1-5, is EPEVTQTPSHQVTQMGQEVILRCVPISNHLYFYWYRQILGQKVEFLVSFYNNEISEKSEIFDDQFSVERPDGSNFTLKIRSTKLEDSAMYFCASSADGKNQPQHFGDGTRLSIL.

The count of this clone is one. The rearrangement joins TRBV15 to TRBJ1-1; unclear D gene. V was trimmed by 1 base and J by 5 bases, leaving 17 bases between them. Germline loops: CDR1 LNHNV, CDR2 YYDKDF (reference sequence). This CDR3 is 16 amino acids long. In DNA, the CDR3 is TGTGCCACCAGCAGAGTTCGTATGGGAGTGGGGACTGAAGCTTTCTTT. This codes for CATSRVRMGVGTEAFF.

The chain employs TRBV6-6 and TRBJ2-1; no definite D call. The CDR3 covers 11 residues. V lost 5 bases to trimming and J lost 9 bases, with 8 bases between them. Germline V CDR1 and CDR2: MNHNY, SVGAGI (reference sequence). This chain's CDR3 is CASSDPSEQFF. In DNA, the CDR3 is TGTGCCAGCAGTGATCCGAGTGAGCAGTTCTTC.

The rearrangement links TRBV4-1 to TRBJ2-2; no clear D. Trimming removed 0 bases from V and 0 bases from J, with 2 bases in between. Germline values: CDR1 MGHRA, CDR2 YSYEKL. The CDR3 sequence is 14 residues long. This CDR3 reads CASSQDSNTGELFF. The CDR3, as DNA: TGCGCCAGCAGCCAAGACTCGAACACCGGGGAGCTGTTTTTT.

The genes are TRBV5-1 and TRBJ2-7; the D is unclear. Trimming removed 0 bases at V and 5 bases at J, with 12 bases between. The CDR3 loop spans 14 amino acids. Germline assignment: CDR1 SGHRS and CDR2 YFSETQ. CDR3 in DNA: TGCGCCAGCAGCTTGGGTGGCTCCCCAAACGAGCAGTACTTC. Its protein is CASSLGGSPNEQYF.

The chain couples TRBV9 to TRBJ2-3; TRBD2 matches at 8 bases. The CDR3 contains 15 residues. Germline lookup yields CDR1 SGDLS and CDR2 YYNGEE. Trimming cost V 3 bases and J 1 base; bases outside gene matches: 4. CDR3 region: CASSAVSGGTDTQYF. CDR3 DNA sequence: TGTGCCAGCAGCGCCGTTAGCGGGGGCACAGATACGCAGTATTTT.

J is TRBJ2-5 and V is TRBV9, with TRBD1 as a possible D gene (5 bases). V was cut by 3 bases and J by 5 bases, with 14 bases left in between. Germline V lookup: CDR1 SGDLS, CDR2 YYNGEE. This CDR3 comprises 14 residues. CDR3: CASSAQGVWETQYF. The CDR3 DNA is TGTGCCAGCAGCGCCCAGGGCGTCTGGGAGACCCAGTACTTC.

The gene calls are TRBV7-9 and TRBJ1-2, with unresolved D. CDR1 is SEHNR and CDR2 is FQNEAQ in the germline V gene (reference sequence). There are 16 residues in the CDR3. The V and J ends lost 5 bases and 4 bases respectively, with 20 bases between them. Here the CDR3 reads CASSPYRGVVGYGYTF. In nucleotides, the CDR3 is TGTGCCAGCAGCCCCTATCGAGGTGTAGTGGGCTATGGCTACACCTTC.

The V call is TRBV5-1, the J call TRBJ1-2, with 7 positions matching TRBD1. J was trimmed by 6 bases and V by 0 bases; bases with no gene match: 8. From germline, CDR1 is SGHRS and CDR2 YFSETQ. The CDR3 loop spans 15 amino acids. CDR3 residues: CASSLEGTAFNGYTF. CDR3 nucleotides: TGCGCCAGCAGCTTGGAAGGGACAGCCTTTAATGGCTACACCTTC.

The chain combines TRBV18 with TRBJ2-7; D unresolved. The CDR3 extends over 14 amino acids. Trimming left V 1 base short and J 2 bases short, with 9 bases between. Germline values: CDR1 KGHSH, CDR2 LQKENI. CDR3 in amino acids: CASSPRQAAYEQYF. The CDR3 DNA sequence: TGTGCCAGCTCACCACGGCAGGCGGCCTACGAGCAGTACTTC. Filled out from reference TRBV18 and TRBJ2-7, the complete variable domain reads NAGVMQNPRHLVRRRGQEARLRCSPMKGHSHVYWYRQLPEEGLKFMVYLQKENIIDESGMPKERFSAEFPKEGPSILRIQQVVRGDSAAYFCASSPRQAAYEQYFGPGTRLTVT.

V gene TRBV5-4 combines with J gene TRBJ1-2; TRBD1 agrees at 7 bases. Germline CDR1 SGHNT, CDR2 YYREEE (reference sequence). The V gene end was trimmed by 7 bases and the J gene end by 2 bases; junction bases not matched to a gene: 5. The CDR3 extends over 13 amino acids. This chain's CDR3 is CASSRTGNYGYTF. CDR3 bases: TGTGCCAGCTCCCGGACAGGAAACTATGGCTACACCTTC.

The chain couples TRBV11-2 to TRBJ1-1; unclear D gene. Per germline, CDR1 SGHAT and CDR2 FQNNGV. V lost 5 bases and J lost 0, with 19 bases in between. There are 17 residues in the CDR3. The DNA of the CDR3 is TGTGCCAGCAGCCATAACCCCTCCGGGTGGATGAACACTGAAGCTTTCTTT. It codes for CASSHNPSGWMNTEAFF.

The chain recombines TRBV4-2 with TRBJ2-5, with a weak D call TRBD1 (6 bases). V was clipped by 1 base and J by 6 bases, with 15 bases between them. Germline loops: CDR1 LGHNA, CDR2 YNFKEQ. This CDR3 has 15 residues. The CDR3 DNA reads TGTGCCAGCAGCCAAGCAGGGGCCGTCGGTAAGACCCAGTACTTC. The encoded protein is CASSQAGAVGKTQYF.

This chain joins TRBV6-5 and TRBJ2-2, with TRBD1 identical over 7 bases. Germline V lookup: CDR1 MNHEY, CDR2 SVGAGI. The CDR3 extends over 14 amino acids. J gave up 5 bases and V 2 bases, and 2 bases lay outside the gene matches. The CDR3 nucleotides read TGTGCCAGCAGTTACGACAGGGTTACCGGGGAGCTGTTTTTT. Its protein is CASSYDRVTGELFF.

CDR3 nucleotide sequence: TGTGCCTGGAGTGTGGCCGGCAGGCAGCCCTCTGGAAACACCATATATTTT. This sequence encodes CAWSVAGRQPSGNTIYF. J is TRBJ1-3 and V is TRBV30; D uncertain. The V gene lost 0 bases and the J gene lost 0 bases, with 15 bases spanning the gap. The CDR3 spans 17 residues. Germline CDR1 is GTSNPN and CDR2 is SVGIG (reference sequence).

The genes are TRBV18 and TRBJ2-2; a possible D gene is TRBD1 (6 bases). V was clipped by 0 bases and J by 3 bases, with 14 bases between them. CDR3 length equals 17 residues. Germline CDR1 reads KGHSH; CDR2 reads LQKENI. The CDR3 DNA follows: TGTGCCAGCTCACCACCTGGCAGGGGTTCGGACACCGGGGAGCTGTTTTTT. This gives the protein CASSPPGRGSDTGELFF.